This TCR beta chain is from a study of blood T cell repertoires in COVID-19. Authors' analysis steps: Researchers report that nucleated cell counts were estimated from reference gene primer amplification. Assay used: immunoSEQ multiplex PCR; TCRdb lists only in-frame clones, some missing. V, J and clone size derive from that table, while D and trimming were established from the DNA sequence. There are some 460,000 clones in the sample; 80% to 90% occur only once, and about 4.5% lies in the top ten. The germline V gene has CDR1 MDHEN and CDR2 SYDVKM. This CDR3 comprises 14 residues. Trimming took 6 bases from V and 3 from J; bases not matched to a gene: 4. A single count supports this clone.

The genes are TRBV28 and TRBJ2-3, with TRBD2 matching over 9 bases. The sequence came from a woman in her twenties or thirties with acute or convalescent COVID-19. Material: peripheral blood. DNA of the CDR3: TGTGCCAGCAGGAAGACTAGCGGTACAGATACGCAGTATTTT. As protein: CASRKTSGTDTQYF. The complete variable domain, with remaining parts taken from reference TRBV28 and TRBJ2-3, reads DVKVTQSSRYLVKRTGEKVFLECVQDMDHENMFWYRQDPGLGLRLIYFSYDVKMKEKGDIPEGYSVSREKKERFSLILESASTNQTSMYLCASRKTSGTDTQYFGPGTRLTVL.